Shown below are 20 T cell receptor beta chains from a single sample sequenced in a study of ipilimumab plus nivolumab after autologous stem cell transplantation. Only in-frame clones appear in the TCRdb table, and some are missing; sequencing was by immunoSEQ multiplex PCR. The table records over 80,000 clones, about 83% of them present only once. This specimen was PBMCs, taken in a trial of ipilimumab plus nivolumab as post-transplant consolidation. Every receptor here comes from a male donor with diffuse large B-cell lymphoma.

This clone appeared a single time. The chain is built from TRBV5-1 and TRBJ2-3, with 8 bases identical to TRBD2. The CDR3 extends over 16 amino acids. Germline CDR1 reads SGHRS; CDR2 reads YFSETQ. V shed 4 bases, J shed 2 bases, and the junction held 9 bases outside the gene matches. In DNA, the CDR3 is TGCGCCAGCAGCCCTGTAGCGGGGCCCCTCACAGATACGCAGTATTTT. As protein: CASSPVAGPLTDTQYF.

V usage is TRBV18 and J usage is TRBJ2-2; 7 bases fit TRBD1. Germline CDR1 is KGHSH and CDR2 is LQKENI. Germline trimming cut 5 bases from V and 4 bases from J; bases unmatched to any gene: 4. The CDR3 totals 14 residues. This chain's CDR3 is CASSEGQITGELFF. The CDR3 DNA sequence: TGTGCCAGCTCAGAGGGACAGATCACCGGGGAGCTGTTTTTT.

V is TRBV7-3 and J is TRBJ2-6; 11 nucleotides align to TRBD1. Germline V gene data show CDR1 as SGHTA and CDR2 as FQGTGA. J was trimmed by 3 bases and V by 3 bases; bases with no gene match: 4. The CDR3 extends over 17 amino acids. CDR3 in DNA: TGTGCCAGCAGCTTGGGACAGGGGGGATATGGGGCCAACGTCCTGACTTTC. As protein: CASSLGQGGYGANVLTF.

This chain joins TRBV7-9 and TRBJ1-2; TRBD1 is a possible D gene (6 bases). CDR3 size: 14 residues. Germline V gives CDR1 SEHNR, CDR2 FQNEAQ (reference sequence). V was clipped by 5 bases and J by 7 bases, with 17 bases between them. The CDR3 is CASSDQGWGGGYTF. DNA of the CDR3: TGTGCCAGCAGCGATCAGGGGTGGGGAGGTGGCTACACCTTC.

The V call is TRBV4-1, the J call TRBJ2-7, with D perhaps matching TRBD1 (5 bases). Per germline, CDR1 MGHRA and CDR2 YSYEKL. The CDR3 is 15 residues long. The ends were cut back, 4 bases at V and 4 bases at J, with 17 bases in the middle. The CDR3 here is CASSRQPGGRYEQYF. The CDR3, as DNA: TGCGCCAGCAGCCGACAGCCGGGTGGTAGGTACGAGCAGTACTTC.

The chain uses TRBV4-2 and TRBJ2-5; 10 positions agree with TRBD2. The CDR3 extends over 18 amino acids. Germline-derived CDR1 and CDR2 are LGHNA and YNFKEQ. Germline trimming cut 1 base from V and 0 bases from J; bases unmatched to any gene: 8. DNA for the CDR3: TGTGCCAGCAGCCAAGGAAGTCTAGCGGGGGCCAACCAAGAGACCCAGTACTTC. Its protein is CASSQGSLAGANQETQYF.

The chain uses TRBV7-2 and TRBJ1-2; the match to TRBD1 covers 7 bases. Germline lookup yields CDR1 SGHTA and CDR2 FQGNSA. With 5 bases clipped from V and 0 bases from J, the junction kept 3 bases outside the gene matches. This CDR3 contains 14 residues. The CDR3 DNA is TGTGCCAGCAGCAACAGGGGCGCTAACTATGGCTACACCTTC. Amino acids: CASSNRGANYGYTF.

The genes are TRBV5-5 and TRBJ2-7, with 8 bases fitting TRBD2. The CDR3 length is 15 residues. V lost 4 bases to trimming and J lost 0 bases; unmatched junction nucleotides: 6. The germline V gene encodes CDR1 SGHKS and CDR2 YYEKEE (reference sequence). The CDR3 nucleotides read TGTGCCAGCAGCGCGAGCGGGGGCACCTCCTACGAGCAGTACTTC. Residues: CASSASGGTSYEQYF.

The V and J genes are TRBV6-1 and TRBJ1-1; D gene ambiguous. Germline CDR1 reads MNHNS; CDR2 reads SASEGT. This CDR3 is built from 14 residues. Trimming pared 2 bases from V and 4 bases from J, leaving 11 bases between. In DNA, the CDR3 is TGTGCCAGCAGTGAATTTCTAGGAGGCACTGAAGCTTTCTTT. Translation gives CASSEFLGGTEAFF.

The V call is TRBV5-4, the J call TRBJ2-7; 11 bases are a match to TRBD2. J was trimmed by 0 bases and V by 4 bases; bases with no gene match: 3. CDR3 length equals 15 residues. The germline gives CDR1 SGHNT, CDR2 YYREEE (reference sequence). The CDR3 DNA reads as TGTGCCAGCAGCCCACTAGCGGGGGACTCCTACGAGCAGTACTTC. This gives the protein CASSPLAGDSYEQYF.

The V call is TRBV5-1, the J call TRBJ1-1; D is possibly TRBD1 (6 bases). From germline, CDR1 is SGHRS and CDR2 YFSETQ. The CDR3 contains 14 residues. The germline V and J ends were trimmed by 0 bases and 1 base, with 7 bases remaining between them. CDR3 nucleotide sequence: TGCGCCAGCAGCTTGGTAGGGGGGAACACTGAAGCTTTCTTT. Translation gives CASSLVGGNTEAFF.

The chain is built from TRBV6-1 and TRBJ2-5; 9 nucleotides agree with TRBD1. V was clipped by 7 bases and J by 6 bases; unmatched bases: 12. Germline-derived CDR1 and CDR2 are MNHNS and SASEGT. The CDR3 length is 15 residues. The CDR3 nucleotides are TGTGCCAGCAACCTTTCCGGGACAGGGCTAAAGACCCAGTACTTC. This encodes CASNLSGTGLKTQYF.

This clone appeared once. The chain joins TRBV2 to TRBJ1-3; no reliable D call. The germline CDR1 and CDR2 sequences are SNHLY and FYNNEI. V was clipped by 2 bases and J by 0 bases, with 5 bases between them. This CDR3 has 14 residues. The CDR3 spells CASSETSSGNTIYF. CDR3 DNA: TGTGCCAGCAGTGAAACCAGCTCTGGAAACACCATATATTTT.

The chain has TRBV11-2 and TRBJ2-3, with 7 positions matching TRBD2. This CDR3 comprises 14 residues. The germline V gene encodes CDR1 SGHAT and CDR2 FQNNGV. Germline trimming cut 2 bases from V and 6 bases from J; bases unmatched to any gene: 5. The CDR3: CASSLKRGPDTQYF. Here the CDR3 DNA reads TGTGCCAGCAGCTTAAAGCGGGGACCGGATACGCAGTATTTT.

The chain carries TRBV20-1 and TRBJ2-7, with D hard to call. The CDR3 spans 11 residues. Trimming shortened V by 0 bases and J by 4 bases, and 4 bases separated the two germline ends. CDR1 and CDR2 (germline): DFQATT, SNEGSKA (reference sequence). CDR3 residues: CSARDQYEQYF. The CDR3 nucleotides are TGCAGTGCTAGAGATCAATACGAGCAGTACTTC.

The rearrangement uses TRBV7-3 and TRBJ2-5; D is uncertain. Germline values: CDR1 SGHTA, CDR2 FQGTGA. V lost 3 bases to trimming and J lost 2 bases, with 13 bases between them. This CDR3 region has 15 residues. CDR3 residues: CASSFQGHPQETQYF. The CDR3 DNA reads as TGTGCCAGCAGCTTTCAAGGCCATCCTCAAGAGACCCAGTACTTC.

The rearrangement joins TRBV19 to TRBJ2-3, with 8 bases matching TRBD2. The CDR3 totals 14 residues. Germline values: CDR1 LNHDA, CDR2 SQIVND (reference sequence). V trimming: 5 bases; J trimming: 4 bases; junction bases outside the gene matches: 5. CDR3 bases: TGTGCCAGTAGTTACGGGGGGGCGGCAGATACGCAGTATTTT. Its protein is CASSYGGAADTQYF.

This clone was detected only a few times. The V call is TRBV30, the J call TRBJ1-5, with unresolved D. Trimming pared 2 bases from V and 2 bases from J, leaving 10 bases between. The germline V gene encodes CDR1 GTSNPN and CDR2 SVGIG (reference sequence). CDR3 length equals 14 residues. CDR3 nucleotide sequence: TGTGCCTGGAGTCCTTTCCGGGGCAATCAGCCCCAGCATTTT. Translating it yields CAWSPFRGNQPQHF.

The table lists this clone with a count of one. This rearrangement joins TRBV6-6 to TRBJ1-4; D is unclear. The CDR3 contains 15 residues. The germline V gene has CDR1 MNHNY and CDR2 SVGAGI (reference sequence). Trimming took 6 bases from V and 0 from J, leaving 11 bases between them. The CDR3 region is CASRKDDATNEKLFF. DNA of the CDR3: TGTGCCAGCAGAAAGGACGATGCAACTAATGAAAAACTGTTTTTT.

The CDR3 loop reads CSASVADTQYF. The CDR3 DNA reads TGCAGTGCTAGCGTAGCAGATACGCAGTATTTT. The gene calls are TRBV20-1 and TRBJ2-3; D is ambiguous. V lost 3 bases and J lost 4, with 5 bases in between. The CDR3 covers 11 residues. The germline V gene encodes CDR1 DFQATT and CDR2 SNEGSKA (reference sequence).